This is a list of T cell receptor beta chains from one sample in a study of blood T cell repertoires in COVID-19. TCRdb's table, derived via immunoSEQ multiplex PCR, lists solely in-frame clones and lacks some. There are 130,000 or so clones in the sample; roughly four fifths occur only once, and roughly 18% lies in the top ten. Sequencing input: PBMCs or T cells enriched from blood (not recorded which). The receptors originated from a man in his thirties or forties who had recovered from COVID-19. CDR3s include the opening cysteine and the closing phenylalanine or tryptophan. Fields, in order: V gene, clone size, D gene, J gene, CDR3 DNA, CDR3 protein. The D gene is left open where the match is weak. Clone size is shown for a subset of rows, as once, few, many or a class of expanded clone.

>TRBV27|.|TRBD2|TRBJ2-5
TGTGCCAGCAGTTTGGCGGGGGGGGCTTTAGAGACCCAGTACTTC
CASSLAGGALETQYF
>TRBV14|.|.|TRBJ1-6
TGTGCCAGCAGCCAAGACTTCGGGAAGGAGTCACCCCTCCACTTT
CASSQDFGKESPLHF
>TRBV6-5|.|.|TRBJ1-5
TGTGCCAGCAGTACAGGTTATGGAGCTCAGCCCCAGCATTTT
CASSTGYGAQPQHF
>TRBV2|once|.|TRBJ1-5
TGTGCCAGCGCGCGGGGGGTGAGACAGCCCCAGCATTTT
CASARGVRQPQHF
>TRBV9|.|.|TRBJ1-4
TGTGCCAGCAGCGTAGAAGCGGGTGCGGCGAGAAAACTGTTTTTT
CASSVEAGAARKLFF
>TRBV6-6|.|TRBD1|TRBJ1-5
TGTGCCAGCAGCCCAACAGGGGGGATCCTCCGCTCTTATAGCAATCAGCCCCAGCATTTT
CASSPTGGILRSYSNQPQHF
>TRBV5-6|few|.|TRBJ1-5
TGTGCCAGCAGCAAAACAGGGCTAGGAAGCAATCAGCCCCAGCATTTT
CASSKTGLGSNQPQHF
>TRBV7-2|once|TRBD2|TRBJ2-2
TGTGCCAGCAGCTTAAATAGCGGGTACGGCACCGGGGAGCTGTTTTTT
CASSLNSGYGTGELFF
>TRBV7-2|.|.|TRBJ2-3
TGTGCCAGCAGCTTTAACAGTAATACGCAGTATTTT
CASSFNSNTQYF
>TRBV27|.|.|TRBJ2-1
TGTGCCAGCAGTAGAGCGAGGACATCGTTTGACAATGAGCAGTTCTTC
CASSRARTSFDNEQFF
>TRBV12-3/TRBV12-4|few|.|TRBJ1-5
TGTGCCAGCAGTTTCTCTTCTCAGCCCCAGCATTTT
CASSFSSQPQHF
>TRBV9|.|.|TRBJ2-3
TGTGCCAGCAGCGTAGTAGGCGGGAGCACAGATACGCAGTATTTT
CASSVVGGSTDTQYF
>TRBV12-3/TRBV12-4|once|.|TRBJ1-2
TGTGCCAGCAGTCACCCAAAGGCGGGGGGCTACACCTTC
CASSHPKAGGYTF
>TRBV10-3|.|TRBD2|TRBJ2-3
TGTGCCATCAGTGGAGGGGCTAGCGGGAGTATAACAGATACGCAGTATTTT
CAISGGASGSITDTQYF
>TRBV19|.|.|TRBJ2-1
TGTGCCAGTAGTATGGTGGATGGGGGCGGGAATGAGCAGTTCTTC
CASSMVDGGGNEQFF
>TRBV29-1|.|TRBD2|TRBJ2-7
TGCAGCGTTGGAGCGGGAGGGCCCTACGAGCAGTACTTC
CSVGAGGPYEQYF